The source of this TCR beta chain is a study of CD8+CD57+ T cells in acquired aplastic anemia. The CDR3 spans 15 residues. Germline CDR1 and CDR2: MNHNS and SASEGT. With V trimmed by 0 bases and J by 13 bases, 8 bases remained unmatched. All patients picked for sequencing had shown, by flow cytometry, an expansion of CD8+CD57+ cells. There was no therapy given to any patient before the blood sampling took place. Genomic DNA provided the template from which TCR beta VDJ and CDR3 profiles were obtained. A single record per CDR3 protein comes from TCRdb applying MiXCR to the reads. The sample shows about 250,000 distinct CDR3 sequences, around 45% of them seen only once.

The source is a human donor with aplastic anemia. This sequence joins TRBV6-1 and TRBJ1-6, with 8 nucleotides matching TRBD1. Sequenced sample: sorted CD4+, CD8+, or CD8+CD57+ T cells (not recorded which) from PBMCs. The CDR3 here is CASSEADRGSGPLHF. In DNA, the CDR3 is TGTGCCAGCAGTGAAGCCGACAGGGGAAGTGGTCCCCTCCACTTT.